The 30 T cell receptor beta chains reported below all come from one sample, sequenced in a study of blood T cell repertoires in COVID-19. Profiled with immunoSEQ multiplex PCR; TCRdb holds only in-frame clones, not every one. The data contain about 120,000 clones, around 86% of them singletons. Sequencing input: peripheral blood. The receptors were sampled from a woman aged 70-85 years with acute or convalescent COVID-19.

The chain is built from TRBV29-1 and TRBJ1-5; D is unclear. There are 13 residues in the CDR3. The V and J ends lost 6 bases and 0 bases respectively, with 9 bases between them. The germline V gene encodes CDR1 SQVTM and CDR2 ANQGSEA. The CDR3 is CSVVQSSNQPQHF. The CDR3 DNA follows: TGCAGCGTCGTACAGAGTAGCAATCAGCCCCAGCATTTT.

This clone was recorded once. The chain recombines TRBV3-1 (or the pseudogene TRBV3-2) with TRBJ1-1; D remains unclear. Trimming stripped 5 bases from V and 6 bases from J, with 13 bases between. Germline CDR1 LGHDT, CDR2 YNNKEL (reference sequence). The CDR3 length is 13 residues. The CDR3 DNA reads as TGTGCCAGCAGCTCGATACTATACGCTGAAGCTTTCTTT. This codes for CASSSILYAEAFF.

V gene TRBV9 combines with J gene TRBJ2-6; D not certain. This CDR3 has 14 residues. Germline V gene sequence: CDR1 SGDLS, CDR2 YYNGEE. Trimming pared 3 bases from V and 1 base from J, leaving 5 bases between. The DNA for the CDR3 is TGTGCCAGCAGCGCCCCATCTGGGGCCAACGTCCTGACTTTC. Translated: CASSAPSGANVLTF.

The chain uses TRBV6-6 and TRBJ2-2, with TRBD2 matching over 10 bases. V lost 7 bases and J lost 6; bases outside the gene matches: 14. The CDR3 loop spans 17 amino acids. CDR1 and CDR2 from the germline V gene are MNHNY and SVGAGI (reference sequence). The CDR3 protein is CASTLSRASGGPGELFF. CDR3 DNA: TGTGCCAGCACTCTATCGCGGGCTAGCGGGGGTCCCGGGGAGCTGTTTTTT.

The genes are TRBV7-9 and TRBJ2-1; 12 bases are a match to TRBD2. There are 17 residues in the CDR3. Germline values: CDR1 SEHNR, CDR2 FQNEAQ (reference sequence). Trimming cost V 5 bases and J 2 bases; bases outside gene matches: 7. The CDR3 region is CASSPKLAGGPYNEQFF. The CDR3 region has the DNA TGTGCCAGCAGCCCAAAGCTAGCGGGGGGGCCCTACAATGAGCAGTTCTTC.

The chain links TRBV10-1 to TRBJ2-3; possibly TRBD2 for D (6 bases). The V gene lost 4 bases and the J gene lost 3 bases, with 8 bases spanning the gap. The CDR3 contains 13 residues. In germline, CDR1 is WNHNN, CDR2 SYGVQD (reference sequence). The CDR3 DNA reads TGCGCCAGCAGTGTGGCGGGGACAGATACGCAGTATTTT. Its translation: CASSVAGTDTQYF.

V usage is TRBV4-1 and J usage is TRBJ1-2, with D possibly being TRBD1 (6 bases). Germline-derived CDR1 and CDR2 are MGHRA and YSYEKL. V lost 6 bases and J lost 2, with 13 bases in between. This CDR3 spans 14 amino acids. CDR3 bases: TGCGCCAGCAGGGCTATAGGGGGAAACTATGGCTACACCTTC. Translation gives CASRAIGGNYGYTF.

The chain is built from TRBV6-5 and TRBJ1-1, with D maybe TRBD1 (6 bases). Germline CDR1 is MNHEY and CDR2 is SVGAGI. The CDR3 totals 15 residues. V dropped 6 bases and J dropped 0 bases, with 14 bases sitting between them. Here the CDR3 DNA reads TGTGCCAGCAGCGCCTGGGGGACAATGAACACTGAAGCTTTCTTT. It encodes CASSAWGTMNTEAFF.

The CDR3 bases are TGTGCCAGCAGTTTGTGGGACAGGGCGCAAAACTATGGCTACACCTTC. Protein: CASSLWDRAQNYGYTF. V and J are TRBV28 and TRBJ1-2; TRBD1 aligns across 9 bases. Per germline, CDR1 MDHEN and CDR2 SYDVKM. V lost 3 bases to trimming and J lost 2 bases; unmatched junction nucleotides: 7. This CDR3 contains 16 residues.

Only one count was recorded for this clone. This chain joins TRBV12-3 or TRBV12-4 and TRBJ2-1; maybe TRBD1 (5 bases). The CDR3 runs to 13 residues. Trimming took 8 bases from V and 4 from J, leaving 12 bases between them. CDR3 amino acids: CASRWGRYNEQFF. CDR3 coding DNA: TGTGCCAGCCGTTGGGGCCGGTACAATGAGCAGTTCTTC.

V usage is TRBV5-5 and J usage is TRBJ2-7, with D possibly matching TRBD2 (5 bases). Trimming took 0 bases from V and 2 from J, leaving 9 bases between them. Germline values: CDR1 SGHKS, CDR2 YYEKEE (reference sequence). CDR3 length: 14 residues. Here the CDR3 DNA reads TGTGCCAGCAGCTTGGCGGGGAACGCCTACGAGCAGTACTTC. This codes for CASSLAGNAYEQYF.

This clone has just one count. The chain employs TRBV5-1 and TRBJ1-1, with 10 bases aligning to TRBD1. Trimming cost V 7 bases and J 7 bases; bases outside gene matches: 4. The V gene's germline CDR1 is SGHRS and CDR2 YFSETQ. The CDR3 has 12 residues. The CDR3 bases are TGCGCCAGCGGACAGGGGGAGGGTGAAGCTTTCTTT. Encoded protein: CASGQGEGEAFF. Variable domain in full (rest from reference TRBV5-1 and TRBJ1-1): KAGVTQTPRYLIKTRGQQVTLSCSPISGHRSVSWYQQTPGQGLQFLFEYFSETQRNKGNFPGRFSGRQFSNSRSEMNVSTLELGDSALYLCASGQGEGEAFFGQGTRLTVV.

The chain employs TRBV4-2 and TRBJ2-2; tentatively, D is TRBD1 (6 bases). Germline-derived CDR1 and CDR2 are LGHNA and YNFKEQ. The CDR3 totals 18 residues. The V and J ends lost 0 bases and 2 bases respectively, with 16 bases between them. CDR3 sequence reads: CASSQEGRYRANTGELFF. The CDR3 bases are TGTGCCAGCAGCCAAGAAGGGCGGTACAGGGCTAACACCGGGGAGCTGTTTTTT.

This chain joins TRBV7-3 and TRBJ2-5; D is uncertain. Germline V gene lookup returns CDR1 SGHTA and CDR2 FQGTGA. The CDR3 has 13 residues. V was pared by 2 bases and J by 2 bases, with 6 bases between. In DNA form, the CDR3 reads TGTGCCAGCAGCTTACAGGTTCAAGAGACCCAGTACTTC. Translating it yields CASSLQVQETQYF.

The gene calls are TRBV2 and TRBJ1-6; 10 positions agree with TRBD1. The CDR3 extends over 16 amino acids. Trimming took 3 bases from V and 5 from J; bases not matched to a gene: 4. Germline V gene lookup returns CDR1 SNHLY and CDR2 FYNNEI. The CDR3 DNA is TGTGCCAGCAGTGAGAGACAGGGGGCGGATAATTCACCCCTCCACTTT. Its protein product is CASSERQGADNSPLHF.

This chain connects TRBV7-9 to TRBJ1-4; a weak D match, TRBD1 (5 bases). The germline V and J ends were trimmed by 5 bases and 8 bases, with 15 bases remaining between them. This CDR3 region has 14 residues. Germline V gives CDR1 SEHNR, CDR2 FQNEAQ (reference sequence). The CDR3, as DNA: TGTGCCAGCAGCCCCGTGGGGCCGCGCGAAAAACTGTTTTTT. Translated, it gives CASSPVGPREKLFF.

The chain combines TRBV3-1 (or the pseudogene TRBV3-2) with TRBJ1-2; D is perhaps TRBD1 (5 bases). Trimming cost V 4 bases and J 4 bases, with 19 bases left between them. The CDR3 runs 16 residues. CDR1 and CDR2 (germline): LGHDT, YNNKEL (reference sequence). CDR3 amino acids: CASSRNPSGGGYGYTF. CDR3 DNA: TGTGCCAGCAGCCGCAACCCCAGCGGGGGAGGCTATGGCTACACCTTC.

This clone was picked up a small number of times. This sequence joins TRBV28 and TRBJ1-6; D may be TRBD1 (6 bases). Germline values: CDR1 MDHEN, CDR2 SYDVKM. V dropped 1 base and J dropped 7 bases, with 14 bases sitting between them. The CDR3 consists of 16 residues. CDR3 bases: TGTGCCAGCAGTTTATCGGTACGAGGACAGAATTCACCCCTCCACTTT. Translating it yields CASSLSVRGQNSPLHF.

This clone was counted a single time. The gene calls are TRBV19 and TRBJ1-4, with D perhaps TRBD1 (6 bases). The CDR3 spans 13 residues. The V end was cut by 11 bases, the J end by 8 bases, with 18 bases between. The germline V gene has CDR1 LNHDA and CDR2 SQIVND (reference sequence). The CDR3 region is CAARRGQGEKLFF. CDR3 DNA sequence: TGTGCCGCCAGGCGGGGGCAGGGGGAAAAACTGTTTTTT.

This chain uses TRBV7-9 with TRBJ1-1; D unresolved. Trimming cost V 4 bases and J 2 bases, with 14 bases left between them. Germline loops: CDR1 SEHNR, CDR2 FQNEAQ (reference sequence). CDR3 length equals 15 residues. This CDR3 reads CASSSRAGSNTEAFF. In DNA form, the CDR3 reads TGTGCCAGCAGCTCTAGGGCCGGGAGTAACACTGAAGCTTTCTTT.

In this sample, this clone turned up a few times. The V gene is TRBV5-5, the J gene TRBJ2-7, with TRBD2 matching over 11 bases. This CDR3 is 16 amino acids long. V lost 4 bases and J lost 2; bases outside the gene matches: 8. Germline CDR1 is SGHKS and CDR2 is YYEKEE (reference sequence). For the CDR3, the DNA is TGTGCCAGCAGCGGAACACTAGCGGGGGTTACCTACGAGCAGTACTTC. This gives the protein CASSGTLAGVTYEQYF. Together with reference TRBV5-5 and TRBJ2-7, the CDR3 gives the full variable domain: DAGVTQSPTHLIKTRGQQVTLRCSPISGHKSVSWYQQVLGQGPQFIFQYYEKEERGRGNFPDRFSARQFPNYSSELNVNALLLGDSALYLCASSGTLAGVTYEQYFGPGTRLTVT.

This clone occurred once. V gene TRBV19 combines with J gene TRBJ2-2; TRBD2 matches 9 bases. CDR1 LNHDA and CDR2 SQIVND come from the germline V gene (reference sequence). Trimming removed 4 bases from V and 5 bases from J; junction bases left unmatched: 5. This CDR3 is built from 15 residues. The CDR3 is CASSSGGVWTGELFF. The CDR3, as DNA: TGTGCCAGTAGTAGCGGGGGGGTTTGGACCGGGGAGCTGTTTTTT.

This sequence joins TRBV11-3 and TRBJ2-3; D possibly corresponds to TRBD2 (5 bases). From germline, CDR1 is SGHNT and CDR2 YENEEA. The CDR3 extends over 14 amino acids. Deletions cut 1 base from V and 8 bases from J, with 13 bases between. This CDR3 is CASSLVLGGGTQYF. CDR3 DNA: TGTGCCAGCAGCTTAGTTCTTGGAGGTGGTACGCAGTATTTT. Complete variable domain (other parts from reference TRBV11-3 and TRBJ2-3): EAGVVQSPRYKIIEKKQPVAFWCNPISGHNTLYWYLQNLGQGPELLIRYENEEAVDDSQLPKDRFSAERLKGVDSTLKIQPAELGDSAVYLCASSLVLGGGTQYFGPGTRLTVL.

The V call is TRBV6-6, the J call TRBJ1-1, with TRBD1 matching over 8 bases. The CDR3 has 13 residues. Trimming cost V 6 bases and J 5 bases; bases outside gene matches: 5. Germline loops: CDR1 MNHNY, CDR2 SVGAGI (reference sequence). Here the CDR3 DNA reads TGTGCCAGCAGAACAGGGGGAGGGACTGAAGCTTTCTTT. Translation gives CASRTGGGTEAFF.

The chain couples TRBV14 to TRBJ2-3; 10 bases align to TRBD2. The J segment lost 3 bases and the V segment lost 4 bases, leaving 10 bases of the junction unmatched. Germline V gene sequence: CDR1 SGHDN, CDR2 FVKESK. The CDR3 is 17 residues long. CDR3 residues: CASSPREAGGPTDTQYF. CDR3 nucleotide sequence: TGTGCCAGCAGCCCTCGCGAAGCGGGGGGGCCGACAGATACGCAGTATTTT.

The chain carries TRBV10-1 and TRBJ2-7; D remains ambiguous. Germline V gene lookup returns CDR1 WNHNN and CDR2 SYGVQD (reference sequence). The CDR3 runs 12 residues. V lost 6 bases, J lost 6 bases, and 12 bases lay in between. The CDR3 is CASRIFFLEQYF. The CDR3 region has the DNA TGCGCCAGCAGAATATTTTTCCTCGAGCAGTACTTC.

The CDR3 region is CASTKTGAAYEQYF. Written as DNA, the CDR3 is TGTGCCAGCACTAAGACAGGGGCGGCCTACGAGCAGTACTTC. The chain is built from TRBV7-2 and TRBJ2-7, with 8 bases that match TRBD1. Germline V CDR1 and CDR2: SGHTA, FQGNSA. The CDR3 has 14 residues. Losses at the gene ends were 7 bases for V and 2 bases for J; bases not matched to a gene: 7.

The chain carries TRBV6-5 and TRBJ1-2; D remains ambiguous. Trimming stripped 6 bases from V and 4 bases from J, with 12 bases between. The CDR3 has 13 amino acids. CDR1 is MNHEY and CDR2 is SVGAGI in the germline V gene. CDR3 protein: CASRRPGSYGYTF. The DNA for the CDR3 is TGTGCCAGCAGGCGACCCGGGAGCTATGGCTACACCTTC.

V and J are TRBV10-1 and TRBJ2-3; 7 bases are shared with TRBD2. Looked up from germline, CDR1 is WNHNN and CDR2 is SYGVQD (reference sequence). Trimming took 3 bases from V and 3 from J; bases not matched to a gene: 3. CDR3 size: 14 residues. In nucleotides, the CDR3 is TGCGCCAGCAGTGATGGGGGGGGGACAGATACGCAGTATTTT. Translating gives CASSDGGGTDTQYF.

The J gene is TRBJ2-7, the V gene TRBV18, with TRBD2 identical over 11 bases. The J segment lost 2 bases and the V segment lost 2 bases, leaving 2 bases of the junction unmatched. This CDR3 has 15 residues. Per the germline V gene, CDR1 is KGHSH and CDR2 is LQKENI. CDR3: CASSPGTSGTYEQYF. The CDR3 DNA reads as TGTGCCAGCTCACCAGGGACTAGCGGCACCTACGAGCAGTACTTC.